The clone carrying this T cell receptor (beta chain) was seen once. Its antigen is unknown. Only in-frame clones appear in the TCRdb table, and some are missing; sequencing was by immunoSEQ multiplex PCR. The sample lists 150,000 to 190,000 clones, 90% occurring once. The sample is drawn from a study of T cell responses to AZD1222 COVID-19 vaccine. Germline CDR1 reads SGHVS; CDR2 reads FNYEAQ. This CDR3 region has 17 residues. Trimming took 6 bases from V and 1 from J; bases not matched to a gene: 10. Study observations and caveats: The reported proportion of spike-specific TCRs targeting unmutated variant regions was nearly half. There were repertoire samples only from the period after the peak T cell response. In a largely white British group with more females than males, clonal diversity was possibly underestimated.

V usage is TRBV7-6 and J usage is TRBJ2-2, with TRBD2 matching 8 bases. The material was peripheral blood, obtained on day 0 of AZD1222 vaccination. This sequence was found in an adult in good health. The CDR3: CASSIPGLVGNTGELFF. The DNA for the CDR3 is TGTGCCAGCAGTATCCCGGGACTAGTGGGGAACACCGGGGAGCTGTTTTTT. The full variable domain, completed using reference TRBV7-6 and TRBJ2-2, is GAGVSQSPRYKVTKRGQDVALRCDPISGHVSLYWYRQALGQGPEFLTYFNYEAQQDKSGLPNDRFSAERPEGSISTLTIQRTEQRDSAMYRCASSIPGLVGNTGELFFGEGSRLTVL.